The T cell receptor beta chain under discussion was sequenced for a study of T cell repertoires in cytomegalovirus infection. With 5 bases clipped from V and 3 bases from J, the junction kept 9 bases outside the gene matches. CDR1 and CDR2 (germline): SGHVS, FNYEAQ. This CDR3 is built from 16 residues. This clonotype was seen repeatedly, ten times or more. Its antigen is currently unknown. Study results and limitations: Identification of carriers of CMV plus the relevant HLA was performed using cumulative public TCR beta family frequency.

A single record per CDR3 protein comes from TCRdb applying MiXCR to the reads. The table includes approximately 770,000 distinct CDR3 sequences, 25% to 35% detected once. The source of this sequence is a human donor in good health (CMV status not recorded). Some clones in this sample may be carry-over from other donors' samples. The sequencing here drew on cultured CD8+ T cells from PBMCs, taken from culture after CMV antigen stimulation. The V call is TRBV7-6, the J call TRBJ2-2; 7 nucleotides match TRBD1. The CDR3 loop is CASSQSPGGHTGELFF. The CDR3 DNA sequence: TGTGCCAGCAGCCAAAGTCCAGGGGGACACACCGGGGAGCTGTTTTTT.